The 18 T cell receptor beta chains below come from one sample, sequenced in a study of metastatic and nonmetastatic thyroid tumors. TCRdb re-analyzed the PCR reads using MiXCR. The data show tens of thousands of clones, around a third seen once. Among the patients, none had received any treatment before thyroid surgery. The material sequenced was tumor tissue. The receptors were gathered from a female donor with papillary thyroid cancer or a benign thyroid nodule (not recorded which). Some clones in this sample may be carry-over from other donors' samples.

This clone has only a few counts. V is TRBV6-5 and J is TRBJ1-2; no clear D. Germline CDR1 MNHEY, CDR2 SVGAGI. V was trimmed by 2 bases and J by 4 bases, leaving 8 bases between them. The CDR3 has 13 amino acids. The CDR3 DNA follows: TGTGCCAGCAGTTACGGGTTGGGCTATGGCTACACCTTC. Its translation: CASSYGLGYGYTF.

The J gene is TRBJ1-6, the V gene TRBV5-1, with 10 bases matching TRBD1. This CDR3 has 15 residues. Germline V gene data show CDR1 as SGHRS and CDR2 as YFSETQ. V shed 0 bases and J 9 bases; nucleotides not matched to a gene: 3. CDR3 region: CASSLVGTGASPLHF. The CDR3, as DNA: TGCGCCAGCAGCTTGGTTGGGACAGGGGCTTCACCCCTCCACTTT.

The CDR3 sequence: CASSPPREKLFF. For the CDR3, the DNA is TGTGCCAGCAGTCCCCCAAGAGAAAAACTGTTTTTT. The chain carries TRBV28 and TRBJ1-4; the D is unclear. The germline gives CDR1 MDHEN, CDR2 SYDVKM. The CDR3 length is 12 residues. V shed 5 bases and J shed 8 bases, with 9 bases lying between them.

This clone occurred a few times. The J gene is TRBJ2-2, the V gene TRBV11-2; TRBD2 aligns across 14 bases. The CDR3 is 18 amino acids. Per the germline V gene, CDR1 is SGHAT and CDR2 is FQNNGV. The V gene end was trimmed by 5 bases and the J gene end by 5 bases; junction bases not matched to a gene: 10. Written as DNA, the CDR3 is TGTGCCAGCAGCACCCGGACTAGCGGGGGGTGGGGGACCGGGGAGCTGTTTTTT. The encoded protein is CASSTRTSGGWGTGELFF.

The chain has TRBV28 and TRBJ2-4; 13 bases are a match to TRBD2. CDR3 length: 15 residues. The junction had 6 bases not matched to a gene; V was cut back by 5 bases and J by 8 bases. In germline, CDR1 is MDHEN, CDR2 SYDVKM. For the CDR3, the DNA is TGTGCCAGCAGTCGGACTAGCGGGAGTAGGTACATTCAGTACTTC. This gives the protein CASSRTSGSRYIQYF.

This sequence joins TRBV2 and TRBJ2-3; D is ambiguous. Germline V gene lookup returns CDR1 SNHLY and CDR2 FYNNEI. Trimming removed 6 bases from V and 3 bases from J, with 13 bases in between. This CDR3 is built from 14 residues. The CDR3 region is CASSMARATDTQYF. CDR3 nucleotides: TGTGCCAGCAGCATGGCTCGGGCGACAGATACGCAGTATTTT. Using reference TRBV2 and TRBJ2-3 for the parts outside the CDR3, the full variable domain is EPEVTQTPSHQVTQMGQEVILRCVPISNHLYFYWYRQILGQKVEFLVSFYNNEISEKSEIFDDQFSVERPDGSNFTLKIRSTKLEDSAMYFCASSMARATDTQYFGPGTRLTVL.

This chain links TRBV28 with TRBJ2-7, with D perhaps assigned TRBD1 or TRBD2 (5 bases each). V lost 4 bases to trimming and J lost 5 bases, with 21 bases between them. The germline V gene has CDR1 MDHEN and CDR2 SYDVKM. This CDR3 has 16 residues. CDR3 sequence: CASSSYGTDSWHEQYF. CDR3 sequence (DNA): TGTGCCAGCAGTTCCTATGGGACCGACTCCTGGCACGAGCAGTACTTC. The full variable domain, completed using reference TRBV28 and TRBJ2-7, is DVKVTQSSRYLVKRTGEKVFLECVQDMDHENMFWYRQDPGLGLRLIYFSYDVKMKEKGDIPEGYSVSREKKERFSLILESASTNQTSMYLCASSSYGTDSWHEQYFGPGTRLTVT.

V gene TRBV6-1 combines with J gene TRBJ1-2; 7 nucleotides line up with TRBD1. This CDR3 is 13 amino acids long. The germline gives CDR1 MNHNS, CDR2 SASEGT. Trimming at V came to 5 bases and at J to 7 bases, leaving 7 bases not matched to a gene. The CDR3 reads CASSLQGTSGYTF. CDR3 nucleotides: TGTGCCAGCAGTCTACAGGGGACTTCTGGCTACACCTTC.

The chain links TRBV30 to TRBJ1-5; 7 nucleotides align to TRBD1. Germline V gives CDR1 GTSNPN, CDR2 SVGIG (reference sequence). J gave up 1 base and V 3 bases, and 6 bases lay outside the gene matches. The CDR3 covers 15 residues. CDR3 amino acids: CAWRRGQGSNQPQHF. Here the CDR3 DNA reads TGTGCCTGGAGAAGGGGGCAAGGGAGCAATCAGCCCCAGCATTTT.

This chain joins TRBV5-1 and TRBJ1-2; 9 nucleotides align to TRBD1. The CDR3 runs to 14 residues. Germline V CDR1 and CDR2: SGHRS, YFSETQ. The ends lost 4 bases at V and 8 bases at J; junction bases unmatched: 9. For the CDR3, the DNA is TGCGCCAGCAGCCCCGGGACAGGGCTTCGAGGCTACACCTTC. Translating gives CASSPGTGLRGYTF.

The chain employs TRBV19 and TRBJ1-5; tentative D call: TRBD1 (5 bases). Germline V lookup: CDR1 LNHDA, CDR2 SQIVND (reference sequence). V lost 1 base and J lost 4, with 11 bases in between. The CDR3 is made up of 15 amino acids. CDR3 protein: CASSIVDSPNQPQHF. CDR3 coding DNA: TGTGCCAGTAGTATAGTCGACAGCCCAAATCAGCCCCAGCATTTT.

This clone has a handful of counts. This rearrangement joins TRBV6-4 to TRBJ2-2; D possibly corresponds to TRBD1 (5 bases). The CDR3 covers 14 residues. CDR1 is MRHNA and CDR2 is SNTAGT in the germline V gene. The V end was cut by 6 bases, the J end by 7 bases, with 15 bases between. The CDR3 coding sequence is TGTGCCAGCAGCAGGGAAGGAGAGGTCGGGGAGCTGTTTTTT. Amino acid sequence: CASSREGEVGELFF.

The rearrangement links TRBV30 to TRBJ1-1; D may be TRBD1 (5 bases). Between the trimmed V and J ends, which lost 2 bases and 5 bases, there was a span of 12 bases. Germline CDR1 GTSNPN, CDR2 SVGIG (reference sequence). CDR3 size: 13 residues. The CDR3 loop reads CAWSYSRGTEAFF. DNA of the CDR3: TGTGCCTGGAGTTACTCCCGGGGGACTGAAGCTTTCTTT.

This clone came up many times. The V and J genes are TRBV4-2 and TRBJ2-3; possibly TRBD2 for D (6 bases). The CDR3 covers 16 residues. Trimming took off 4 bases at V and 1 base at J, with 15 bases between the two ends. CDR1 and CDR2 (germline): LGHNA, YNFKEQ. This CDR3 is CASSPGTSRGTDTQYF. The CDR3 DNA sequence: TGTGCCAGCAGCCCTGGGACTTCGAGGGGCACAGATACGCAGTATTTT.

The chain carries TRBV7-3 and TRBJ2-1; 8 nucleotides align to TRBD2. The CDR3 runs 15 residues. The germline gives CDR1 SGHTA, CDR2 FQGTGA. The junction had 3 bases not matched to a gene; V was cut back by 5 bases and J by 0 bases. The CDR3 bases are TGTGCCAGCAGCCTCAGCGGGAGCTCCTACAATGAGCAGTTCTTC. This gives the protein CASSLSGSSYNEQFF.

The rearrangement links TRBV7-8 to TRBJ1-6, with D uncertain. The CDR3 runs 13 residues. V lost 0 bases and J lost 6, with 3 bases in between. Germline CDR1 is SGHVS and CDR2 is FQNEAQ. This CDR3 is CASSLAANSPLHF. The CDR3 DNA reads TGTGCCAGCAGCTTAGCGGCTAATTCACCCCTCCACTTT.

This clone has just a few counts. The chain has TRBV7-8 and TRBJ2-7; D is possibly TRBD2 (5 bases). The germline V and J ends were trimmed by 0 bases and 0 bases, with 18 bases remaining between them. Germline values: CDR1 SGHVS, CDR2 FQNEAQ. The length of the CDR3 is 18 residues. Here the CDR3 DNA reads TGTGCCAGCAGCTTAGCCACGCTAGTAGCGACCTTCTCCTACGAGCAGTACTTC. Encoded protein: CASSLATLVATFSYEQYF.

The V call is TRBV10-3, the J call TRBJ1-5; maybe TRBD1 (6 bases). CDR3 length: 14 residues. Trimming removed 3 bases from V and 9 bases from J, with 15 bases in between. Looked up from germline, CDR1 is ENHRY and CDR2 is SYGVKD. CDR3 residues: CAISEGGSQRPQHF. CDR3 DNA sequence: TGTGCCATCAGTGAAGGGGGTTCCCAAAGGCCCCAGCATTTT.